This T cell receptor (beta chain) was captured in a study of blood T cell repertoires in COVID-19. In the study's own analysis: Reference gene primers were amplified, and this amplification served to estimate nucleated cell counts. Some clones are missing from TCRdb's copy, which holds only in-frame ones; the method was immunoSEQ multiplex PCR. V, J and clone size derive from that table, while D and trimming were established from the DNA sequence. The sample has approximately 150,000 clones, roughly nine tenths seen once; the top ten hold 1.5% to 2%. There are 16 residues in the CDR3. Germline CDR1 is SGHVS and CDR2 is FQNEAQ. V lost 5 bases, J lost 5 bases, and 13 bases stayed unmatched.

The V and J genes are TRBV7-8 and TRBJ2-7, with 9 nucleotides matching TRBD2. The TCR comes from a human donor in a cohort sampled during active COVID-19. The sample taken for sequencing was peripheral blood. For the CDR3, the DNA is TGTGCCAGCAGCCGCTTTGAATGGCGGGGGGGTCACGAGCAGTACTTC. Encoded protein: CASSRFEWRGGHEQYF.